These 31 T cell receptor beta chains were sequenced from one sample in a study of T cells expressing NK-cell markers. TCRdb reprocessed the 5' RACE reads; each CDR3 protein has one entry and no DNA is given. Reported are about 260,000 distinct CDR3 sequences; the ten largest clones contain more than 3.5%. The sample consisted of blood T cells: a sorted CD56 or NKG2C T cell subset, CD4+ or CD8+ T cells, or bulk PBMC T cells (not recorded which). These receptor sequences come from a woman aged 18 to 75 in good health.

This rearrangement joins TRBV6-1 to TRBJ1-1; TCRdb selects TRBD1, and the lack of DNA leaves this call unchecked. There are 14 residues in the CDR3. CDR1 and CDR2 (germline): MNHNS, SASEGT. The CDR3 region is CASRPDRGNTEAFF.

The V gene is TRBV29-1, the J gene TRBJ1-4. Looked up from germline, CDR1 is SQVTM and CDR2 is ANQGSEA. This CDR3 has 13 amino acids. The CDR3 reads CSVEHGNNEKLFF. Filled out from reference TRBV29-1 and TRBJ1-4, the complete variable domain reads SAVISQKPSRDICQRGTSLTIQCQVDSQVTMMFWYRQQPGQSLTLIATANQGSEATYESGFVIDKFPISRPNLTFSTLTVSNMSPEDSSIYLCSVEHGNNEKLFFGSGTQLSVL.

This sequence joins TRBV6-1 and TRBJ2-1. The CDR3 has 15 amino acids. Germline lookup yields CDR1 MNHNS and CDR2 SASEGT. This CDR3 is CASSRLQSSYNEQFF.

The V and J genes are TRBV20-1 and TRBJ2-4; the D call from TCRdb, TRBD1, cannot be confirmed without DNA. This CDR3 region has 14 residues. The germline CDR1 and CDR2 sequences are DFQATT and SNEGSKA (reference sequence). The CDR3 spells CSAQPPGVKNIQYF.

This chain connects TRBV5-1 to TRBJ2-1; the D call from TCRdb, TRBD2, cannot be confirmed without DNA. The germline V gene encodes CDR1 SGHRS and CDR2 YFSETQ. This CDR3 is built from 19 residues. CDR3 loop: CASSRITLAGGHRNNEQFF. The full variable domain, rest sourced from reference TRBV5-1 and TRBJ2-1, is KAGVTQTPRYLIKTRGQQVTLSCSPISGHRSVSWYQQTPGQGLQFLFEYFSETQRNKGNFPGRFSGRQFSNSRSEMNVSTLELGDSALYLCASSRITLAGGHRNNEQFFGPGTRLTVL.

The chain is built from TRBV6-2 or TRBV6-3 and TRBJ2-1; the TCRdb call, TRBD1, lacks DNA for checking. CDR3 length: 11 residues. Germline V lookup: CDR1 MNHEY, CDR2 SVGEGT. This CDR3 is CASSLDREKFF.

The chain combines TRBV25-1 with TRBJ2-6; TCRdb's assignment of TRBD1 cannot be checked, as there is no DNA. CDR3 length: 18 residues. Germline V gives CDR1 MGHDK, CDR2 SYGVNS. The CDR3 sequence is CASSGRDRRSSGANVLTF.

The chain links TRBV29-1 to TRBJ2-1. Germline V CDR1 and CDR2: SQVTM, ANQGSEA. This CDR3 has 14 amino acids. The CDR3: CSAVQQSSYNEQFF.

The V and J genes are TRBV25-1 and TRBJ2-7; absent DNA, TCRdb's TRBD2 call cannot be checked. In germline, CDR1 is MGHDK, CDR2 SYGVNS. CDR3 size: 13 residues. The CDR3: CASVIAGGYEQYF.

This chain joins TRBV6-5 and TRBJ1-2; checking the TCRdb D call of TRBD1 is not possible without DNA. CDR3 size: 13 residues. Per germline, CDR1 MNHEY and CDR2 SVGAGI. This CDR3 is CASSYLGGEGYTF.

This sequence joins TRBV11-2 and TRBJ2-2; TCRdb's D gene call, TRBD1, goes unchecked for lack of DNA. CDR3 size: 17 residues. Looked up from germline, CDR1 is SGHAT and CDR2 is FQNNGV. CDR3: CASSLDQISRDHGELFF.

The chain employs TRBV29-1 and TRBJ1-4; there is no DNA to check the TCRdb D call of TRBD1. This CDR3 is 15 amino acids long. Looked up from germline, CDR1 is SQVTM and CDR2 is ANQGSEA. The CDR3 region is CSVEDWKGKGEKLFF.

The genes are TRBV20-1 and TRBJ1-4. Germline V gene lookup returns CDR1 DFQATT and CDR2 SNEGSKA (reference sequence). The CDR3 spans 16 residues. The CDR3: CSARVAFKTTNEKLFF.

The chain employs TRBV6-1 and TRBJ1-1. Per germline, CDR1 MNHNS and CDR2 SASEGT. The CDR3 covers 14 residues. This chain's CDR3 is CASSPGGVSTEAFF.

This chain connects TRBV12-3 or TRBV12-4 to TRBJ1-1. The CDR3 consists of 14 residues. The CDR3 sequence: CASSLGEALPEAFF.

CDR3 loop: CSANRQGHVMNTEAFF. The J gene is TRBJ1-1, the V gene TRBV20-1; the TRBD1 assignment by TCRdb is unverifiable without DNA. Germline CDR1 and CDR2: DFQATT and SNEGSKA (reference sequence). The CDR3 has 16 residues.

The rearrangement links TRBV6-5 to TRBJ2-3; the TRBD1 assignment by TCRdb is unverifiable without DNA. This CDR3 comprises 18 residues. Germline loops: CDR1 MNHEY, CDR2 SVGAGI. The CDR3 sequence: CASSYSHGQGGGTDTQYF.

The chain uses TRBV18 and TRBJ1-4; the D gene TCRdb calls, TRBD1, cannot be checked with no DNA. CDR3 length: 14 amino acids. Germline V CDR1 and CDR2: KGHSH, LQKENI. Here the CDR3 reads CASSRDRGDEKLFF.

The chain couples TRBV20-1 to TRBJ2-5; as DNA is missing, the TRBD1 call by TCRdb cannot be tested. The CDR3 is 16 residues long. In germline, CDR1 is DFQATT, CDR2 SNEGSKA (reference sequence). CDR3 residues: CSARGQGDKGQETQYF.

V is TRBV5-1 and J is TRBJ2-7; there is no DNA to check the TCRdb D call of TRBD1. Germline V gene sequence: CDR1 SGHRS, CDR2 YFSETQ. This CDR3 spans 14 amino acids. This CDR3 reads CASSRDSDYYEQYF.

The chain links TRBV18 to TRBJ2-2. This CDR3 is built from 15 residues. Per germline, CDR1 KGHSH and CDR2 LQKENI. CDR3 residues: CASSPIISNTGELFF. Complete variable domain (other parts from reference TRBV18 and TRBJ2-2): NAGVMQNPRHLVRRRGQEARLRCSPMKGHSHVYWYRQLPEEGLKFMVYLQKENIIDESGMPKERFSAEFPKEGPSILRIQQVVRGDSAAYFCASSPIISNTGELFFGEGSRLTVL.

The chain uses TRBV6-2 or TRBV6-3 and TRBJ2-4; TCRdb lists TRBD1, though no DNA is available to test this call. CDR1 MNHEY and CDR2 SVGEGT come from the germline V gene. This CDR3 region has 13 residues. The CDR3 spells CASSQGSVGIQYF.

V is TRBV9 and J is TRBJ1-1; TCRdb names TRBD1, which stays unverified in the absence of DNA. This CDR3 has 17 residues. CDR1 is SGDLS, CDR2 YYNGEE, per germline. The CDR3 loop reads CASSAHRDRGENTEAFF.

The rearrangement joins TRBV11-2 to TRBJ1-2; TCRdb's D call, TRBD1, is unchecked because there is no DNA. This CDR3 contains 15 residues. Germline V gives CDR1 SGHAT, CDR2 FQNNGV. CDR3 residues: CASSQIRGSDYGYTF. The full variable domain, with the rest looked up from reference TRBV11-2 and TRBJ1-2, is EAGVAQSPRYKIIEKRQSVAFWCNPISGHATLYWYQQILGQGPKLLIQFQNNGVVDDSQLPKDRFSAERLKGVDSTLKIQPAKLEDSAVYLCASSQIRGSDYGYTFGSGTRLTVV.

V and J are TRBV19 and TRBJ1-5; TCRdb lists TRBD1, though no DNA is available to test this call. The CDR3 runs to 17 residues. Looked up from germline, CDR1 is LNHDA and CDR2 is SQIVND (reference sequence). This CDR3 reads CASSSGTAFYSNQPQHF.

V and J are TRBV20-1 and TRBJ2-3; TCRdb's D gene call, TRBD2, goes unchecked for lack of DNA. The CDR3 contains 17 residues. Germline V CDR1 and CDR2: DFQATT, SNEGSKA (reference sequence). CDR3 sequence reads: CSATNSLSGASTDTQYF.

The J gene is TRBJ2-5, the V gene TRBV5-1; TCRdb picks TRBD2, but there is no DNA to check that call. The CDR3 loop spans 15 amino acids. The germline CDR1 and CDR2 sequences are SGHRS and YFSETQ. The CDR3: CASSPQALPGETQYF.

The chain combines TRBV20-1 with TRBJ1-2; TCRdb's assignment of TRBD1 cannot be checked, as there is no DNA. The length of the CDR3 is 14 residues. The germline gives CDR1 DFQATT, CDR2 SNEGSKA (reference sequence). CDR3 amino acids: CSARQGSGDYGYTF.

This chain links TRBV20-1 with TRBJ1-2. Germline CDR1 DFQATT, CDR2 SNEGSKA (reference sequence). The CDR3 consists of 12 residues. CDR3 sequence: CSARWLNYGYTF.

CDR3 in amino acids: CSAPLRQGQETQYF. This sequence joins TRBV20-1 and TRBJ2-5; the D call from TCRdb, TRBD1, cannot be confirmed without DNA. Germline V gives CDR1 DFQATT, CDR2 SNEGSKA (reference sequence). This CDR3 contains 14 residues.

This sequence joins TRBV7-8 and TRBJ2-5. The CDR3 runs 13 residues. CDR1 and CDR2 from the germline V gene are SGHVS and FQNEAQ. The CDR3 protein is CASSSGWQETQYF.